The clone carrying this TCR beta chain is labeled medium-sized. This beta chain slipped into a library made for alpha chains as a stray read, so its size is not meaningful. Time point noted: sample taken at primary tumor resection. Frozen PBMC, nontumor lung or tumor provided whole RNA, which was sequenced unsorted. TCRdb ran MiXCR on the 5' RACE reads and lists one entry per CDR3 protein. This sample has more than 950 distinct CDR3 sequences; about 6.5% occur once, and the top ten carry roughly 12%. The sample is drawn from a study of spatial heterogeneity in lung cancer. Study-wide context: Fewer alpha-chain than beta-chain sequences were consistently detected. An average of more than ten raw reads was observed per unique TCR and UMI combination.

CDR1 and CDR2 from the germline V gene are SGHNT and YYREEE (reference sequence). The CDR3 runs 16 residues. V trimming: 5 bases; J trimming: 8 bases; junction bases outside the gene matches: 14. The clonotype comes from a male donor with early-stage non-small cell lung cancer. The rearrangement uses TRBV5-4 and TRBJ2-1; TRBD2 matches 9 bases. Sample: normal lung tissue next to the tumor, taken at surgery. CDR3 bases: TGTGCCAGCAGTGGACCAGCGGGGGGCCTAAGAGATGAGCAGTTCTTC. This encodes CASSGPAGGLRDEQFF. Based on the CDR3 plus reference TRBV5-4 and TRBJ2-1, the full variable domain is ETGVTQSPTHLIKTRGQQVTLRCSSQSGHNTVSWYQQALGQGPQFIFQYYREEENGRGNFPPRFSGLQFPNYSSELNVNALELDDSALYLCASSGPAGGLRDEQFFGPGTRLTVL.